This entry lists 13 T cell receptor beta chains sequenced from one sample in a study of T-cell reconstitution after alpha-beta-depleted transplantation in children. Unique molecular identifiers were incorporated into the prepared TCRbeta library. TCRdb reprocessed the PCR reads via MiXCR and lists one record per CDR3 protein. The repertoire has 420,000 or so distinct CDR3 sequences, approximately 10% of them found once; the top ten carry roughly 5%. Sequencing used PBMCs from the stem cell graft donor, obtained from the stem cell graft. Receptor source: a human donor who donated a stem cell graft to a child with acute myeloid leukemia.

CDR3 DNA sequence: TGCGCCAGCAGCTACGGGACAGGGCGGCGGGGAAACACCATATATTTT. Translated, it gives CASSYGTGRRGNTIYF. V is TRBV5-1 and J is TRBJ1-3, with TRBD1 matching over 9 bases. V was clipped by 3 bases and J by 4 bases; unmatched bases: 8. The germline CDR1 and CDR2 sequences are SGHRS and YFSETQ. The CDR3 has 16 amino acids.

This chain joins TRBV20-1 and TRBJ2-3; D perhaps matches TRBD2 (5 bases). The V gene's germline CDR1 is DFQATT and CDR2 SNEGSKA (reference sequence). The CDR3 is 14 amino acids. V gave up 8 bases and J gave up 2 bases, with 17 bases separating them. Here the CDR3 reads CSYRSEAITDTQYF. The DNA of the CDR3 is TGCAGTTACCGGTCGGAGGCTATCACAGATACGCAGTATTTT.

This clonotype was seen repeatedly, ten times or more. The chain carries TRBV21-1 and TRBJ1-1; TRBD1 was called by the table and not checked on the DNA. TRBV21-1 represents a pseudogene. The CDR3 runs 15 residues. The CDR3 DNA follows: TGTGCCAGCAGCAGTGTGGGACAGCCAAACACTGAAGCTTTCTTT. Amino acid sequence: CASSSVGQPNTEAFF.

This chain's CDR3 is CASSYGTRNTEAFF. The DNA of the CDR3 is TGTGCCAGCAGTTATGGGACACGTAACACTGAAGCTTTCTTT. The chain uses TRBV12-3 or TRBV12-4 and TRBJ1-1, with D tentatively TRBD1 (6 bases). V lost 4 bases, J lost 2 bases, and 11 bases lay in between. The CDR3 is 14 amino acids.

This clonotype occurred many times. J is TRBJ2-7 and V is TRBV5-1; 9 bases align to TRBD1. CDR1 and CDR2 (germline): SGHRS, YFSETQ. The CDR3 extends over 14 amino acids. V lost 4 bases and J lost 6; bases outside the gene matches: 8. CDR3 nucleotide sequence: TGCGCCAGCAGCACGGGACAGGGTTTGGTCGAGCAGTACTTC. Translated: CASSTGQGLVEQYF.

This clonotype was seen a handful of times. V gene TRBV7-2 combines with J gene TRBJ2-2; 9 bases agree with TRBD2. The CDR3 has 15 residues. The V segment lost 5 bases and the J segment 5 bases; nucleotides outside the gene matches: 6. CDR1 is SGHTA, CDR2 FQGNSA, per germline. Written as DNA, the CDR3 is TGTGCCAGCAGCCTCCGACTAGCGGTAACCGGGGAGCTGTTTTTT. Translation: CASSLRLAVTGELFF.

This clonotype was counted between two and nine times. V gene TRBV5-1 combines with J gene TRBJ1-4, with D possibly being TRBD1 (5 bases). The CDR3 runs to 16 residues. Germline loops: CDR1 SGHRS, CDR2 YFSETQ. Between the trimmed V and J ends, which lost 4 bases and 0 bases, there was a span of 13 bases. The CDR3 here is CASSVRATATNEKLFF. CDR3 nucleotides: TGCGCCAGCAGCGTCAGGGCGACAGCAACTAATGAAAAACTGTTTTTT.

This clonotype has just a few counts. The chain has TRBV20-1 and TRBJ1-3; TRBD1 matches at 8 bases. CDR1 DFQATT and CDR2 SNEGSKA come from the germline V gene (reference sequence). CDR3 length equals 15 residues. Losses at the gene ends were 5 bases for V and 1 base for J; bases not matched to a gene: 7. In DNA form, the CDR3 reads TGCAGTGCTGCGAGGGACAGGTTTTCTGGAAACACCATATATTTT. Translated, it gives CSAARDRFSGNTIYF.

This clonotype has more than one count but fewer than ten. The V and J genes are TRBV12-3 or TRBV12-4 and TRBJ2-1, with 8 nucleotides matching TRBD2. This CDR3 has 14 residues. V was clipped by 3 bases and J by 9 bases; unmatched bases: 7. CDR3 loop: CASSFTGRGGEQFF. For the CDR3, the DNA is TGTGCCAGCAGTTTTACCGGGAGGGGCGGTGAGCAGTTCTTC.

Only a few counts were recorded for this clonotype. The V and J genes are TRBV7-2 and TRBJ2-1; TRBD2 agrees at 8 bases. CDR1 and CDR2 (germline): SGHTA, FQGNSA. The CDR3 totals 15 residues. After removal of 6 bases from V and 7 bases from J, the junction contained 11 bases not matched to a gene. CDR3 in DNA: TGTGCCAGCAGTTTCCTGGGACTAGGGGGGAATGAGCAGTTCTTC. Its translation: CASSFLGLGGNEQFF.

The chain is built from TRBV4-1 and TRBJ2-1; TRBD2 aligns across 8 bases. V was pared by 6 bases and J by 9 bases, with 16 bases of the junction left unmatched. This CDR3 is 16 amino acids long. Germline CDR1 is MGHRA and CDR2 is YSYEKL. The CDR3 loop reads CASRTRGGLVLSEQFF. The CDR3 DNA sequence: TGCGCCAGCAGAACCAGAGGGGGACTAGTCCTGAGTGAGCAGTTCTTC.

In its sample, this clonotype was seen a few times. The V gene is TRBV7-2, the J gene TRBJ2-7; D is undetermined. Germline CDR1 is SGHTA and CDR2 is FQGNSA. Trimming took off 5 bases at V and 2 bases at J, with 13 bases between the two ends. This CDR3 is built from 14 residues. The CDR3 protein is CASSPQTSTYEQYF. The CDR3 region has the DNA TGTGCCAGCAGCCCCCAGACAAGTACCTACGAGCAGTACTTC.

The chain employs TRBV5-1 and TRBJ2-3; D may be TRBD2 (6 bases). Germline V CDR1 and CDR2: SGHRS, YFSETQ. This CDR3 spans 16 amino acids. Trimming left V 4 bases short and J 0 bases short, with 15 bases between. DNA for the CDR3: TGCGCCAGCAGCCCGCCCCTAGCGATTAGCACAGATACGCAGTATTTT. Translated: CASSPPLAISTDTQYF.